The present entry profiles one TCR beta chain with its context. What it binds is unknown. This sample was taken from a study of shared clonotypes between healthy human individuals. About the research overall: For every donor, three CD4 naive, three CD4 memory, two CD8 naive and one CD8 memory plates were used. Findings and limits, study-wide: In general, naive subsets displayed greater estimated richness than memory subsets did. Generation probabilities were higher for clonotypes shared across all four sorted-subset donors than for unshared ones. Sharing across four donors was highest in naive CD4 (around 5%) and lowest in memory CD8 (roughly 0.4%).

TCRdb's copy holds only in-frame clones and misses some; the assay was immunoSEQ multiplex PCR. This table holds around 620,000 clones, 85% to 95% found once. As defined, naive CD8 cells were CD45RO-negative and positively selected for CCR7, with terminally differentiated effector memory CD45RA+ cells excluded. Per the germline V gene, CDR1 is SGDLS and CDR2 is YYNGEE. The V end lost 3 bases, the J end lost 4 bases, and 10 bases lay between the germline ends. CDR3 length equals 13 residues. This receptor was identified in a woman under 40 in good health. This sequence joins TRBV9 and TRBJ1-1; no definite D call. The sequencing input was naive CD8+ T cells sorted from blood. The CDR3 nucleotides read TGTGCCAGCAGCGGGTTTGGAGGCACTGAAGCTTTCTTT. This gives the protein CASSGFGGTEAFF.